This paragraph reports one T cell receptor beta chain. CDR3 length: 15 residues. V was clipped by 1 base and J by 8 bases; unmatched bases: 8. CDR1 and CDR2 from the germline V gene are SGHNT and YYREEE (reference sequence). It was with 60 Vbeta and 13 Jbeta primers that the PCR ran. Profiling relied on immunoSEQ multiplex PCR, and the TCRdb table lists in-frame clones only, not all of them. The sample includes 90,000 or so clones, about 79% of them seen just once. The entry originates in a study of cytomegalovirus exposure and HLA in healthy donors. The specimen was PBMCs. The genes are TRBV5-4 and TRBJ2-2; 7 nucleotides match TRBD1. The clonotype originates from a man aged 45-65 years in good health and CMV-seronegative. CDR3 DNA sequence: TGTGCCAGCAGCTTGAAACAGGGGTTAGCTGGGGAGCTGTTTTTT. Its protein is CASSLKQGLAGELFF. Based on the CDR3 plus reference TRBV5-4 and TRBJ2-2, the full variable domain is ETGVTQSPTHLIKTRGQQVTLRCSSQSGHNTVSWYQQALGQGPQFIFQYYREEENGRGNFPPRFSGLQFPNYSSELNVNALELDDSALYLCASSLKQGLAGELFFGEGSRLTVL.